This is a list of T cell receptor beta chains from one sample in a study of human T cells and chemical hapten exposure. MiXCR, applied by TCRdb to the RACE reads, yields one record per CDR3 protein. The sample holds around 360,000 distinct CDR3 sequences, about 6% seen once. The sample here was whole blood, taken in connection with sensitization to the hapten diphenylcyclopropenone (DPC). The receptors were sampled from a woman in her late teens or twenties with alopecia areata. Some clones in this sample may be carry-over from other donors' samples. Both conserved end residues are trimmed from each CDR3.

ASRPWGQPNYGYT	13	TRBV12-3/TRBV12-4	TRBJ1-2
ATSLGGSGVYNEQF	14	TRBV5-5	TRBJ2-1
ASTVVGKGTGAAGELF	16	TRBV12-3/TRBV12-4	TRBJ2-2
ASSPNRGNGYT	11	TRBV7-2	TRBJ1-2
ASTPGGGVIADTQY	14	TRBV7-2	TRBJ2-3
SLVLQTVTRETQY	13	TRBV20-1	TRBJ2-5
ASSFSSWGQGLKNTEAF	17	TRBV12-3/TRBV12-4	TRBJ1-1
SAPRPGGCEQY	11	TRBV20-1	TRBJ2-7
ASSDITGRSNQPQH	14	TRBV4-1	TRBJ1-5
ASSGLAGSTQY	11	TRBV6-4	TRBJ2-3
ASSYSADTDTQY	12	TRBV6-5	TRBJ2-3
ASSEGTSSIYEQY	13	TRBV6-1	TRBJ2-7
ASSTRQGGTGELF	13	TRBV7-2	TRBJ2-2
ASSLRQGALRNEQF	14	TRBV7-2	TRBJ2-1
ASSFGPVNTEAF	12	TRBV12-3/TRBV12-4	TRBJ1-1
ASSEGLMLRNTEAF	14	TRBV6-1	TRBJ1-1
ASSQDRTGFGNTIY	14	TRBV4-1	TRBJ1-3
ASSAPEYSNQPQH	13	TRBV12-3/TRBV12-4	TRBJ1-5